This T cell receptor beta chain was recovered during a study of T-cell reconstitution after alpha-beta-depleted transplantation in children (dated by TCRdb to about 2016). About the full investigation: T-cell immune reconstitution after TCRalphabeta/CD19-depleted allogeneic hematopoietic cell transplantation in children was quantitatively tracked in the study by means of TCR repertoire profiling. What the study reported, not specific to this receptor: The apparently early recovery of alphabetaT-cell counts about two months after transplant reportedly depended on only several hundred rapidly expanded clones that came from non-depleted graft cells. The frequencies of hyperexpanded clones fell over the following months, and after one year, T-cell counts and TCRbeta diversity were mostly attributed to newly produced T cells. In some patients, the high TCRbeta diversity seen at day 60 was put down to recipient T cells and intrathymic progenitors that had survived conditioning.

Of note for this clonotype: This clone's antigen is unknown. Base qualities are not provided; no much larger clone lies one nucleotide away.

Library construction relied on PCR. For sequencing, an Illumina HiSeq 2500 was employed. TCR library preparation used molecular barcoding, with unique molecular identifiers applied to normalize quantification of the TCRbeta repertoire. The raw public data were reprocessed by TCRdb itself: fastp quality trimming at Q25, MiXCR clonotype calling, in-frame beta chains only. One record per CDR3 amino acid sequence lists the most common genes and DNA. The table for this sample lists about 580,000 distinct CDR3 sequences; about 21% of them were counted only once. The top ten clonotypes cover roughly 14% of the sample. Via the germline V gene (reference sequence), CDR1 is LNHNV and CDR2 YYDKDF. From cysteine to phenylalanine, the CDR3 is 16 amino acids long. Only the CDR3 part of the read is kept: 48 bases, read in frame from the first base. The junction carries 19 bases between V and J, which are trimmed by 4 bases and 9 bases respectively.

Explained via the paper, the treatment or condition label denotes: allogeneic hematopoietic cell transplantation with graft depleted of TCRalphabeta T cells and CD19 B cells. The children who served as transplant recipients had been given grafts of TCRalphabeta/CD19-depleted allogeneic hematopoietic cells. Recombination linked TRBV15 to TRBJ1-6; a tentative D match to TRBD1 spans 6 bases. This receptor was taken from a boy under two years old who had a stem cell transplant for acute myeloid leukemia, so the T cells may come from the graft donor. The source was PBMCs, mostly from graft donor cells, collected 360 days after TCRalphabeta/CD19-depleted stem cell transplant. The DNA is TGTGCCACCAGCAAACCTCTACAGGGCTGGATTTCACCCCTCCACTTT. Its amino acids are CATSKPLQGWISPLHF.